Listed below are T cell receptor beta chains from one sample, sequenced in a study of blood T cell repertoires in COVID-19. Clones were read by immunoSEQ multiplex PCR, and TCRdb kept only the in-frame ones, dropping some. The top ten clones hold less than 45% of a sample with about 74,000 clones, 84% of them seen once. Input material: peripheral blood. The receptors originated from an older man with acute or convalescent COVID-19. Both conserved end residues are part of each CDR3. Each record gives: clone size, V gene, J gene, D gene, CDR3 DNA, CDR3 protein. A D gene is named only where the DNA matches it firmly. The size entry is marked missing in some rows and otherwise reads once, few, many or a size class.

abundance: few
v_gene: TRBV7-3
j_gene: TRBJ1-1
d_gene: TRBD1
CDR3nt: TGTGCCAGCAGCTTAAGATCTTTAGAAGGACAGGGAGGGTTTAATGTGAACACTGAAGCTTTCTTT
CDR3aa: CASSLRSLEGQGGFNVNTEAFF

abundance: few
v_gene: TRBV7-6
j_gene: TRBJ1-6
d_gene: TRBD1
CDR3nt: TGTGCCAGCAGCCCGGGACAGGGGAATTCACCCCTCCACTTT
CDR3aa: CASSPGQGNSPLHF

abundance: NA
v_gene: TRBV3-1/TRBV3-2
j_gene: TRBJ2-3
d_gene: NA
CDR3nt: TGTGCCAGCAGCCATTCCCGGACTCGGACAGATACGCAGTATTTT
CDR3aa: CASSHSRTRTDTQYF

abundance: NA
v_gene: TRBV7-8
j_gene: TRBJ2-1
d_gene: TRBD2
CDR3nt: TGTGCCAGCAGCTTAGCTGGGAGGCGCGGGAGGGCTGGGAATGAGCAGTTCTTC
CDR3aa: CASSLAGRRGRAGNEQFF

abundance: NA
v_gene: TRBV18
j_gene: TRBJ2-3
d_gene: TRBD2
CDR3nt: TGTGCCAGCTCACCTGAAGTAGGGCGACTAGCGGGCACAGATACGCAGTATTTT
CDR3aa: CASSPEVGRLAGTDTQYF

abundance: many
v_gene: TRBV9
j_gene: TRBJ1-1
d_gene: NA
CDR3nt: TGTGCCAGCAGCGTGGGGGGGTACGCTGAAGCTTTCTTT
CDR3aa: CASSVGGYAEAFF

abundance: NA
v_gene: TRBV5-1
j_gene: TRBJ2-5
d_gene: TRBD1
CDR3nt: TGCGCCAGCAGCTTGGAGGCGACAGGGAGAGAGACCCAGTACTTC
CDR3aa: CASSLEATGRETQYF

abundance: NA
v_gene: TRBV18
j_gene: TRBJ1-5
d_gene: TRBD1
CDR3nt: TGTGCCAGCTCAGGGGACACAGGGGCTCGGCAGCCCCAGCATTTT
CDR3aa: CASSGDTGARQPQHF

abundance: NA
v_gene: TRBV12-3/TRBV12-4
j_gene: TRBJ2-5
d_gene: NA
CDR3nt: TGTGCCAGCAACCAGCAGGGCTTGGAGACCCAGTACTTC
CDR3aa: CASNQQGLETQYF

abundance: NA
v_gene: TRBV14
j_gene: TRBJ2-5
d_gene: NA
CDR3nt: TGTGCCAGCAGCCAACTCAGGGGCGGCGAGACCCAGTACTTC
CDR3aa: CASSQLRGGETQYF

abundance: few
v_gene: TRBV7-9
j_gene: TRBJ1-4
d_gene: TRBD1
CDR3nt: TGTGCCAGCAGCCCGCGCCGGGACAGAGAAAAACTGTTTTTT
CDR3aa: CASSPRRDREKLFF

abundance: NA
v_gene: TRBV3-1/TRBV3-2
j_gene: TRBJ1-6
d_gene: NA
CDR3nt: TGTGCCAGCAGCCAATTACAGGATAATTCACCCCTCCACTTT
CDR3aa: CASSQLQDNSPLHF

abundance: NA
v_gene: TRBV2
j_gene: TRBJ2-2
d_gene: NA
CDR3nt: TGTGCCAGCAGTAGGGGTCGTGGCGGGGAGAACACCGGGGAGCTGTTTTTT
CDR3aa: CASSRGRGGENTGELFF

abundance: NA
v_gene: TRBV19
j_gene: TRBJ1-6
d_gene: NA
CDR3nt: TGTGCCAGTAGTATAGGGGCAGGGGTGGACAATTCACCCCTCCACTTT
CDR3aa: CASSIGAGVDNSPLHF

abundance: NA
v_gene: TRBV7-9
j_gene: TRBJ1-5
d_gene: NA
CDR3nt: TGTGCCAGCAGCTTAGGGGGGCCTGGCAATCAGCCCCAGCATTTT
CDR3aa: CASSLGGPGNQPQHF

abundance: NA
v_gene: TRBV7-6
j_gene: TRBJ2-2
d_gene: NA
CDR3nt: TGTGCCAGCAGCTTATTTCCCAGGGGGAACACCGGGGAGCTGTTTTTT
CDR3aa: CASSLFPRGNTGELFF

abundance: NA
v_gene: TRBV5-1
j_gene: TRBJ1-3
d_gene: NA
CDR3nt: TGCGCCAGCAGCTTGGGGGCGTCTGGAAACACCATATATTTT
CDR3aa: CASSLGASGNTIYF

abundance: NA
v_gene: TRBV30
j_gene: TRBJ2-5
d_gene: TRBD1
CDR3nt: TGTGCCTGGAGCGACAGGGGGAAGACCCAGTACTTC
CDR3aa: CAWSDRGKTQYF

abundance: NA
v_gene: TRBV7-7
j_gene: TRBJ2-2
d_gene: NA
CDR3nt: TGTGCTACCAAACTAGCCGGGGGACCCGGGGAGCTGTTTTTT
CDR3aa: CATKLAGGPGELFF

abundance: NA
v_gene: TRBV14
j_gene: TRBJ2-5
d_gene: TRBD2
CDR3nt: TGTGCCAGCAGCCAAGAAGGTCTAGCGGAGCGTAACTTC
CDR3aa: CASSQEGLAERNF

abundance: NA
v_gene: TRBV11-3
j_gene: TRBJ2-1
d_gene: NA
CDR3nt: TGTGCCAGCAGCTTAGCCGGGGACAATGAGCAGTTCTTC
CDR3aa: CASSLAGDNEQFF

abundance: NA
v_gene: TRBV2
j_gene: TRBJ1-4
d_gene: TRBD1
CDR3nt: TGTGCCAGCAGTATACAGGGGGCAAGGGAAAAACTGTTTTTT
CDR3aa: CASSIQGAREKLFF

abundance: NA
v_gene: TRBV6-5
j_gene: TRBJ2-7
d_gene: NA
CDR3nt: TGTGCCAGCAGTTACTCGCAGACCGGGTACGAGCAGTACTTC
CDR3aa: CASSYSQTGYEQYF

abundance: NA
v_gene: TRBV10-3
j_gene: TRBJ2-1
d_gene: NA
CDR3nt: TGTGCCATCAGGTCGCTTCCTAACTACAATGAGCAGTTCTTC
CDR3aa: CAIRSLPNYNEQFF

abundance: NA
v_gene: TRBV24-1
j_gene: TRBJ1-2
d_gene: NA
CDR3nt: TGTGCCACCAGTGACGGGGGGATCTATGGCTACACCTTC
CDR3aa: CATSDGGIYGYTF